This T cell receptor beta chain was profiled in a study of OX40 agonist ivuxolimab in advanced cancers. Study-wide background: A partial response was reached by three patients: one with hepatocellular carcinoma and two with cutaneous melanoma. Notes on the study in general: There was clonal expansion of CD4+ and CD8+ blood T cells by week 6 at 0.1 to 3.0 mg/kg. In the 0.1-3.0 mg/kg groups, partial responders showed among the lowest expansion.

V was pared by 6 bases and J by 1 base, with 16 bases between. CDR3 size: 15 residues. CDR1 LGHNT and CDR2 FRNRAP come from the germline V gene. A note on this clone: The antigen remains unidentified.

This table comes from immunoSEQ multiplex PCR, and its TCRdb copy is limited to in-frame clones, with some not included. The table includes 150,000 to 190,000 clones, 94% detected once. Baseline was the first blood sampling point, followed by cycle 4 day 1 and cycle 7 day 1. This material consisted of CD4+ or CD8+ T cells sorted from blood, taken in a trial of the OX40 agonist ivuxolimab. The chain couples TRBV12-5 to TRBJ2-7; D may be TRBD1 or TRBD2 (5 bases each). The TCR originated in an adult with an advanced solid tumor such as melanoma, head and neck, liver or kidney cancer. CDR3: CASGRVRDRSYEQYF. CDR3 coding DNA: TGTGCTAGTGGGCGAGTTAGGGACCGATCCTACGAGCAGTACTTC.